Included here is one T cell receptor beta chain sequence, with context. The source of the sample is a study of blood T cell repertoires in COVID-19. Clones were read by immunoSEQ multiplex PCR, and TCRdb kept only the in-frame ones, dropping some. The sample holds 110,000 or so clones, about nine tenths seen once. The sample taken for sequencing was peripheral blood. The clonotype originates from a human donor in a cohort sampled during active COVID-19.

CDR3 sequence: CASSLVEITDTQYF. The CDR3 region has the DNA TGTGCCAGCAGCTTAGTAGAGATCACAGATACGCAGTATTTT. The chain has TRBV7-8 and TRBJ2-3; D not certain. The CDR3 covers 14 residues. Looked up from germline, CDR1 is SGHVS and CDR2 is FQNEAQ. The V and J ends lost 1 base and 2 bases respectively, with 7 bases between them.